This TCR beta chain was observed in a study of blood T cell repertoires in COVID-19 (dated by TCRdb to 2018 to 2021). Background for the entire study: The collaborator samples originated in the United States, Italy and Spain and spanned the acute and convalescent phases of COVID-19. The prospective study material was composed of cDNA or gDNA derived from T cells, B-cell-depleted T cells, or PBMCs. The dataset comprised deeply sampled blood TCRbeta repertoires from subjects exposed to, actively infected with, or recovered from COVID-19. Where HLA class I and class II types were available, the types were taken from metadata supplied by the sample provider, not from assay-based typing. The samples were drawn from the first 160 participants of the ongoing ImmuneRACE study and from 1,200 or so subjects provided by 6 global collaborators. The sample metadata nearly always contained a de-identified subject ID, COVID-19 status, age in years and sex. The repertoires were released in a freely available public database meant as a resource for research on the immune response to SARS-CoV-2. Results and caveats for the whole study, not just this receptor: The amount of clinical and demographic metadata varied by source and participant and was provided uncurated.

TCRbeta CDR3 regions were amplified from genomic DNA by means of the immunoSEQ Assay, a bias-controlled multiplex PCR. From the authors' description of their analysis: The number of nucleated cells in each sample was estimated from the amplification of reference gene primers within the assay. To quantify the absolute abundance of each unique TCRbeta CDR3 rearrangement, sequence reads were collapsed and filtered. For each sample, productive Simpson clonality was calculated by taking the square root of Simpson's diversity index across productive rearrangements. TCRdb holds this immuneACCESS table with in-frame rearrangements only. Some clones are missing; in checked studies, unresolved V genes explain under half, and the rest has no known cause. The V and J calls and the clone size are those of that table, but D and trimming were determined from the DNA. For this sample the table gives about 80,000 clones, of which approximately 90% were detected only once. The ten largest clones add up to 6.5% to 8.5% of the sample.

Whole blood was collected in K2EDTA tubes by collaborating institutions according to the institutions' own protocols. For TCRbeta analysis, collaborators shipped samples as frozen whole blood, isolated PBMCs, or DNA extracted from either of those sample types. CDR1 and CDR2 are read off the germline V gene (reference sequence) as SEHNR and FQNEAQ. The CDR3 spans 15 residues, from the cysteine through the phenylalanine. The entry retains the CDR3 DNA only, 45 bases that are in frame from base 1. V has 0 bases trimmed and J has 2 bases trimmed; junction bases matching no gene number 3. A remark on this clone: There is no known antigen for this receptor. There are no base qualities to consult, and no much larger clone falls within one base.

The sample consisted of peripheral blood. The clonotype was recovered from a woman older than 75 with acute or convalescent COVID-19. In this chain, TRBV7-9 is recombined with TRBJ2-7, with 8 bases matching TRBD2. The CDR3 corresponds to CASSLAPAGAYEQYF. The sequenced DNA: TGTGCCAGCAGCTTAGCGCCAGCGGGGGCCTACGAGCAGTACTTC.